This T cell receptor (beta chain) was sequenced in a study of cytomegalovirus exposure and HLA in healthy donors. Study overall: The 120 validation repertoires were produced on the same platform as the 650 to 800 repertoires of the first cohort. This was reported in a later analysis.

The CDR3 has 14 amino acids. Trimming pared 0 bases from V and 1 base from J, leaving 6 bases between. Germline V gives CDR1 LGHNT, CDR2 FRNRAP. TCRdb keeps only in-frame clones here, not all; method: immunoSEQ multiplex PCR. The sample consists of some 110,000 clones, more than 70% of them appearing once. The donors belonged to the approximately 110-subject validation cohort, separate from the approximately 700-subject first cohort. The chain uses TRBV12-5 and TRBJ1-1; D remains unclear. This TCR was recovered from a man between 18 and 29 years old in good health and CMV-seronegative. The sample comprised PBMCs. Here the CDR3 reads CASGLVRGNTEAFF. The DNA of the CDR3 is TGTGCTAGTGGTTTGGTACGGGGGAACACTGAAGCTTTCTTT.